This T cell receptor beta chain was recovered during a study of T-cell reconstitution after alpha-beta-depleted transplantation in children. This clonotype was recorded a few times. Germline V gene data show CDR1 as SGHTA and CDR2 as FQGTGA. The J segment lost 3 bases and the V segment lost 4 bases, leaving 9 bases of the junction unmatched. The CDR3 extends over 16 amino acids. A library of TCRbeta sequences, prepared with unique molecular identifiers, was generated. Each CDR3 protein gets one entry after TCRdb re-called the PCR reads with MiXCR. The repertoire has around 410,000 distinct CDR3 sequences, about a tenth of them found once; the top ten carry approximately 5%.

The sequencing here drew on PBMCs from the stem cell graft donor, taken from the stem cell graft. This TCR was recovered from a human donor who donated a stem cell graft to a child with acute myeloid leukemia. This sequence joins TRBV7-3 and TRBJ2-1; TRBD1 matches 7 bases. CDR3 bases: TGTGCCAGCAGCTGGACGGTGACAGGGAACTACAATGAGCAGTTCTTC. As protein: CASSWTVTGNYNEQFF.